The 25 T cell receptor beta chains below all came from one sample that was sequenced in a study of early T cells in non-severe SARS-CoV-2 infection. Each CDR3 protein gets one entry after TCRdb re-called the 5' RACE reads with MiXCR. This sample carries about 50,000 distinct CDR3 sequences, around 9.6% of them seen once, and the ten largest clones take approximately 5.3%. The sample was whole blood, taken at baseline. These receptors were taken from an adult who was a healthcare worker with PCR-confirmed SARS-CoV-2 infection or an uninfected control (not recorded which).

V usage is TRBV28 and J usage is TRBJ1-6, with TRBD1 matching over 12 bases. Germline-derived CDR1 and CDR2 are MDHEN and SYDVKM. The CDR3 loop spans 18 amino acids. V shed 5 bases, J shed 0 bases, and the junction held 5 bases outside the gene matches. The CDR3 coding sequence is TGTGCCAGCAGTATCCGGGACAGGGGGCTCTCCTATAATTCACCCCTCCACTTT. Residues: CASSIRDRGLSYNSPLHF. Based on the CDR3 plus reference TRBV28 and TRBJ1-6, the full variable domain is DVKVTQSSRYLVKRTGEKVFLECVQDMDHENMFWYRQDPGLGLRLIYFSYDVKMKEKGDIPEGYSVSREKKERFSLILESASTNQTSMYLCASSIRDRGLSYNSPLHFGNGTRLTVT.

This clonotype was counted at least ten times. The chain employs TRBV25-1 and TRBJ2-4, with 7 bases lining up with TRBD2. After removal of 11 bases from V and 5 bases from J, the junction contained 12 bases not matched to a gene. The CDR3 is 14 residues long. Germline loops: CDR1 MGHDK, CDR2 SYGVNS. CDR3 bases: TGTGCCCCTTCTCCTGGGGAGGGCCAAAACATTCAGTACTTC. It yields the protein CAPSPGEGQNIQYF.

This clonotype has a count of ten or more. This rearrangement joins TRBV30 to TRBJ2-6; D tentatively reads TRBD1 or TRBD2 (5 bases each). CDR3 length equals 15 residues. CDR1 is GTSNPN, CDR2 SVGIG, per germline (reference sequence). Between the trimmed V and J ends, which lost 3 bases and 0 bases, there was a span of 9 bases. The CDR3 DNA sequence: TGTGCCTGGAGCTGGGACCCCTCTGGGGCCAACGTCCTGACTTTC. Encoded protein: CAWSWDPSGANVLTF.

This clonotype was detected ten times or more. The rearrangement links TRBV20-1 to TRBJ1-5, with 10 bases that match TRBD1. The germline V gene has CDR1 DFQATT and CDR2 SNEGSKA (reference sequence). The J segment lost 3 bases and the V segment lost 6 bases, leaving 8 bases of the junction unmatched. The CDR3 is 15 residues long. Here the CDR3 DNA reads TGCAGTGCCCGGCGGACAGGGGGTCCCAATCAGCCCCAGCATTTT. Translation gives CSARRTGGPNQPQHF.

This clonotype was seen a handful of times. V gene TRBV20-1 combines with J gene TRBJ2-3; 8 bases match TRBD2. The CDR3 runs to 16 residues. Germline CDR1 and CDR2: DFQATT and SNEGSKA (reference sequence). J was trimmed by 2 bases and V by 1 base; bases with no gene match: 8. The CDR3 DNA sequence: TGCAGTGCTAGAGTGACGGGAGGGCCTAACACAGATACGCAGTATTTT. Translation gives CSARVTGGPNTDTQYF.

This clonotype has a count of ten or more. The chain recombines TRBV3-1 with TRBJ2-1, with TRBD2 as a possible D gene (5 bases). The V end lost 0 bases, the J end lost 5 bases, and 20 bases lay between the germline ends. Per the germline V gene, CDR1 is LGHDT and CDR2 is YNNKEL (reference sequence). This CDR3 region has 18 residues. In DNA, the CDR3 is TGTGCCAGCAGCCAAGAGGTGCTAGCCTCATCTTCAAACAATGAGCAGTTCTTC. Translated: CASSQEVLASSSNNEQFF.

V gene TRBV19 combines with J gene TRBJ2-3, with D tentatively TRBD1 or TRBD2 (5 bases each). CDR1 and CDR2 (germline): LNHDA, SQIVND (reference sequence). The CDR3 spans 14 residues. The germline V and J ends were trimmed by 3 bases and 4 bases, with 11 bases remaining between them. The CDR3 nucleotides read TGTGCCAGTAGTATCCGAGGGGCCCCAGATACGCAGTATTTT. Its translation: CASSIRGAPDTQYF. The whole variable domain, filled in from reference TRBV19 and TRBJ2-3, reads DGGITQSPKYLFRKEGQNVTLSCEQNLNHDAMYWYRQDPGQGLRLIYYSQIVNDFQKGDIAEGYSVSREKKESFPLTVTSAQKNPTAFYLCASSIRGAPDTQYFGPGTRLTVL.

This clonotype showed up many times. V usage is TRBV6-1 and J usage is TRBJ2-7, with TRBD2 matching 15 bases. Trimming cost V 6 bases and J 10 bases; bases outside gene matches: 13. CDR1 and CDR2 from the germline V gene are MNHNS and SASEGT. This CDR3 contains 16 residues. CDR3 coding DNA: TGTGCCAGCAGGTCCCGGACTAGCGGGAGGGTTCCACCCCAGTACTTC. Translation gives CASRSRTSGRVPPQYF.

This clonotype was recorded a few times. The chain joins TRBV6-5 to TRBJ2-3, with D unresolved. This CDR3 comprises 12 residues. Per the germline V gene, CDR1 is MNHEY and CDR2 is SVGAGI. Trimming removed 5 bases at V and 4 bases at J, with 7 bases between. CDR3 amino acids: CASSPRADTQYF. In nucleotides, the CDR3 is TGTGCCAGCAGTCCCCGGGCAGATACGCAGTATTTT.

This clonotype showed up many times. The chain recombines TRBV28 with TRBJ1-5; D unclear. CDR1 and CDR2 (germline): MDHEN, SYDVKM. There are 12 residues in the CDR3. The V gene lost 6 bases and the J gene lost 7 bases, with 10 bases spanning the gap. The CDR3 protein is CASSLTGQPQHF. The CDR3 DNA is TGTGCCAGCAGCCTTACGGGGCAGCCCCAGCATTTT.

This clonotype was seen only a few times. The rearrangement uses TRBV28 and TRBJ2-7; TRBD1 might be the D (6 bases). Germline assignment: CDR1 MDHEN and CDR2 SYDVKM. This CDR3 has 16 residues. Trimming took 1 base from V and 9 from J, leaving 22 bases between them. CDR3 in DNA: TGTGCCAGCAGTTTATCGGGCAGGGGCATAGTGTCCGGGCAGTACTTC. This sequence encodes CASSLSGRGIVSGQYF.

The table lists this clonotype with many counts. This chain links TRBV12-3 or TRBV12-4 with TRBJ2-7; D call uncertain. Trimming cost V 5 bases and J 2 bases, with 4 bases left between them. The CDR3 is 11 residues long. DNA of the CDR3: TGTGCCAGCAGTGCGGCCTACGAGCAGTACTTC. This gives the protein CASSAAYEQYF.

The chain links TRBV11-2 to TRBJ2-7; D is possibly TRBD2 (6 bases). V was trimmed by 6 bases and J by 7 bases, leaving 16 bases between them. The CDR3 runs 13 residues. CDR1 is SGHAT and CDR2 is FQNNGV in the germline V gene. CDR3 region: CASSLWEAEEQYF. DNA for the CDR3: TGTGCCAGCAGTCTCTGGGAGGCTGAAGAGCAGTACTTC.

This clonotype occurred many times. The chain recombines TRBV7-2 with TRBJ2-3, with 12 bases aligning to TRBD2. Germline V lookup: CDR1 SGHTA, CDR2 FQGNSA. The CDR3 is 19 residues long. Trimming removed 4 bases from V and 0 bases from J; junction bases left unmatched: 11. The CDR3 here is CASSSNGLAGMASTDTQYF. CDR3 nucleotide sequence: TGTGCCAGCAGCTCTAACGGACTAGCGGGGATGGCTAGCACAGATACGCAGTATTTT.

The V gene is TRBV19, the J gene TRBJ1-2; D gene unclear. This CDR3 is built from 14 residues. Germline values: CDR1 LNHDA, CDR2 SQIVND (reference sequence). V was pared by 3 bases and J by 0 bases, with 8 bases between. The chain's CDR3 is CASSMGRANYGYTF. The CDR3 DNA sequence: TGTGCCAGTAGTATGGGTAGGGCTAACTATGGCTACACCTTC.

This clonotype was observed at least ten times. The chain employs TRBV28 and TRBJ2-1; 14 bases line up with TRBD2. The CDR3 contains 15 residues. Germline assignment: CDR1 MDHEN and CDR2 SYDVKM. The V and J ends lost 4 bases and 8 bases, in that order; junction bases with no gene match: 4. The CDR3 sequence: CASSSGTSGSHEQFF. In DNA, the CDR3 is TGTGCCAGCAGTTCTGGGACTAGCGGGAGCCATGAGCAGTTCTTC. Supplemented by reference TRBV28 and TRBJ2-1, the full variable domain reads DVKVTQSSRYLVKRTGEKVFLECVQDMDHENMFWYRQDPGLGLRLIYFSYDVKMKEKGDIPEGYSVSREKKERFSLILESASTNQTSMYLCASSSGTSGSHEQFFGPGTRLTVL.

The V call is TRBV20-1, the J call TRBJ2-5; D remains unclear. Germline V gene data show CDR1 as DFQATT and CDR2 as SNEGSKA (reference sequence). The CDR3 length is 13 residues. Trimming shortened V by 0 bases and J by 4 bases, and 9 bases separated the two germline ends. In nucleotides, the CDR3 is TGCAGTGCTAGAGATAGGGAAGGAGAGACCCAGTACTTC. It specifies CSARDREGETQYF.

This clonotype appeared a few times. CDR3 in amino acids: CASSPTNGAYEQYF. The CDR3 coding sequence is TGTGCCAGCAGCCCTACCAATGGTGCCTACGAGCAGTACTTC. The chain links TRBV11-2 to TRBJ2-7; D gene ambiguous. The germline V gene has CDR1 SGHAT and CDR2 FQNNGV. Between the trimmed V and J ends, which lost 5 bases and 2 bases, there was a span of 13 bases. The CDR3 consists of 14 residues.

This clonotype was detected ten times or more. The chain combines TRBV28 with TRBJ2-6; 7 bases fit TRBD2. This CDR3 is 15 amino acids long. Per germline, CDR1 MDHEN and CDR2 SYDVKM. With 2 bases clipped from V and 2 bases from J, the junction kept 0 bases outside the gene matches. CDR3 in DNA: TGTGCCAGCAGTTTAGCGGGAGCTGGGGCCAACGTCCTGACTTTC. Protein sequence: CASSLAGAGANVLTF.

The V and J genes are TRBV7-6 and TRBJ2-7; TRBD2 is a possible D gene (6 bases). The CDR3 extends over 14 amino acids. Germline CDR1 and CDR2: SGHVS and FNYEAQ. V was cut by 1 base and J by 3 bases, with 10 bases left in between. DNA for the CDR3: TGTGCCAGCAGCTTAGGGACGGGGGTCTACGAGCAGTACTTC. Amino acids: CASSLGTGVYEQYF.

This chain uses TRBV7-9 with TRBJ2-1, with TRBD2 matching over 8 bases. The V and J ends lost 4 bases and 7 bases, in that order; junction bases with no gene match: 12. The CDR3 extends over 16 amino acids. Germline V gene lookup returns CDR1 SEHNR and CDR2 FQNEAQ (reference sequence). CDR3 coding DNA: TGTGCCAGCAGCTCCTATAGCTCGGGAGGGCCGAATGAGCAGTTCTTC. Encoded protein: CASSSYSSGGPNEQFF. Complete variable domain (other parts from reference TRBV7-9 and TRBJ2-1): DTGVSQNPRHKITKRGQNVTFRCDPISEHNRLYWYRQTLGQGPEFLTYFQNEAQLEKSRLLSDRFSAERPKGSFSTLEIQRTEQGDSAMYLCASSSYSSGGPNEQFFGPGTRLTVL.

This clonotype was seen at least ten times. V gene TRBV6-2 or TRBV6-3 combines with J gene TRBJ2-3; D is perhaps TRBD1 or TRBD2 (6 bases each). CDR1 is MNHEY, CDR2 SVGEGT, per germline. V lost 5 bases to trimming and J lost 4 bases, with 10 bases between them. This CDR3 is 13 amino acids long. CDR3 region: CASSRGPADTQYF. In DNA form, the CDR3 reads TGTGCCAGCAGTCGGGGGCCGGCAGATACGCAGTATTTT.

The rearrangement joins TRBV20-1 to TRBJ2-1; D perhaps matches TRBD1 (5 bases). V lost 6 bases and J 5 bases, leaving 14 bases between the germline ends. CDR1 and CDR2 from the germline V gene are DFQATT and SNEGSKA (reference sequence). CDR3 length: 13 residues. In DNA, the CDR3 is TGCAGTGCCAGATCACAGGCTGACAATGAGCAGTTCTTC. Protein sequence: CSARSQADNEQFF.

This clonotype appeared a few times. The CDR3 here is CASSGGGIYTDTQYF. CDR3 bases: TGTGCCAGCAGCGGGGGCGGGATTTACACAGATACGCAGTATTTT. The chain is built from TRBV5-5 and TRBJ2-3, with D perhaps assigned TRBD1 or TRBD2 (6 bases each). The germline gives CDR1 SGHKS, CDR2 YYEKEE (reference sequence). CDR3 length: 15 amino acids. V lost 4 bases to trimming and J lost 2 bases, with 14 bases between them.

Details on this clonotype: The junction shows a germline mismatch at one end, possibly a read error. The chain employs TRBV7-6 and TRBJ1-4; 10 nucleotides match TRBD1. The germline V gene has CDR1 SGHVS and CDR2 FNYEAQ. This CDR3 spans 16 amino acids. CDR3: CASSLTPGTGDEKLYF. In nucleotides, the CDR3 is TGTGCCAGCAGCTTGACCCCCGGGACAGGGGATGAAAAACTGTATTTT.